The text below deals with one T cell receptor (beta chain). The antigen is not known. The record originates from a study of cytomegalovirus exposure and HLA in healthy donors. General study results and limits: Roughly uniform sequencing depth across donors was assumed, possibly incorrectly. V segments that were indistinguishable, TRBV6-2 and TRBV6-3 among them, were omitted from analysis. Follow-up analysis found HLA locus-dependent TCR association rates, highest for DRB1 and lowest for HLA-C. The study flagged about 160 TCR beta chains as cytomegalovirus-associated.

V shed 5 bases and J 2 bases; nucleotides not matched to a gene: 9. Per the germline V gene, CDR1 is SGHTA and CDR2 is FQGTGA. The CDR3 spans 16 residues. The PCR employed 60 Vbeta primers together with 13 Jbeta primers. Assay: immunoSEQ multiplex PCR; the TCRdb copy retains only in-frame clones and omits some. The table for this sample gives about 84,000 clones. The sample comprised PBMCs. This sequence originates from a man aged 45-60 years in good health and CMV-seronegative. The chain has TRBV7-3 and TRBJ2-3, with 8 bases aligning to TRBD2. The chain's CDR3 is CASSPGTSGDTDTQYF. The CDR3 DNA follows: TGTGCCAGCAGCCCGGGGACTAGTGGGGACACAGATACGCAGTATTTT.